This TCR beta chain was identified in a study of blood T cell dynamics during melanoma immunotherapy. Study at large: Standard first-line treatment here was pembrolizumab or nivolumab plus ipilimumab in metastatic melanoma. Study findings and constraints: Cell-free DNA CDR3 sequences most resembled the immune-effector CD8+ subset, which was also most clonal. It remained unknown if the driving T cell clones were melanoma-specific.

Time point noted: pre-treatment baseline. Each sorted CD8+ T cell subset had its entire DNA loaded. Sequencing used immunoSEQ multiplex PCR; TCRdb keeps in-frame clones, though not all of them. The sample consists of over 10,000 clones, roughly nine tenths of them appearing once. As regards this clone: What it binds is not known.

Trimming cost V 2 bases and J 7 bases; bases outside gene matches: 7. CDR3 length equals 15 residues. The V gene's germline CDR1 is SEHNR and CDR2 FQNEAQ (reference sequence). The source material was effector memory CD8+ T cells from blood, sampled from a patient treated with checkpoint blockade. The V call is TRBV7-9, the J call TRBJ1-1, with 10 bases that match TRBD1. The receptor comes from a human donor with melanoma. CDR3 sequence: CASSLSYGQGDEAFF. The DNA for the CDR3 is TGTGCCAGCAGCTTAAGTTACGGACAGGGGGATGAAGCTTTCTTT. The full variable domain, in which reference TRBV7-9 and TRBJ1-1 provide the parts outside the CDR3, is DTGVSQNPRHKITKRGQNVTFRCDPISEHNRLYWYRQTLGQGPEFLTYFQNEAQLEKSRLLSDRFSAERPKGSFSTLEIQRTEQGDSAMYLCASSLSYGQGDEAFFGQGTRLTVV.